This entry features one T cell receptor (beta chain) sequence. These data originate in a study of blood T cell repertoires in COVID-19. Assay used: immunoSEQ multiplex PCR; TCRdb lists only in-frame clones, some missing. The sample lists 250,000 or so clones, 88% occurring once. This CDR3 contains 13 residues. Germline CDR1 and CDR2: SNHLY and FYNNEI. Trimming took off 6 bases at V and 4 bases at J, with 9 bases between the two ends. Participant ages covered roughly 18 to 89 years across 24 US areas. Sequences were obtained from PBMCs or T cells enriched from blood (not recorded which). The receptor was derived from a woman aged 35 to 49 who had been exposed to COVID-19. This sequence joins TRBV2 and TRBJ2-2; D call uncertain. The CDR3 DNA reads TGTGCCAGCAGGGCCAAGTTCACCGGGGAGCTGTTTTTT. As protein: CASRAKFTGELFF. Full variable domain (rest looked up from reference TRBV2 and TRBJ2-2): EPEVTQTPSHQVTQMGQEVILRCVPISNHLYFYWYRQILGQKVEFLVSFYNNEISEKSEIFDDQFSVERPDGSNFTLKIRSTKLEDSAMYFCASRAKFTGELFFGEGSRLTVL.